The T cell receptor (beta chain) described here comes from a study of shared clonotypes between healthy human individuals (TCRdb year 2020). Regarding the research as a whole: Two women and a few men aged 18 to 49 years were included in the cohort. For each donor, CD4 naive and CD4 memory were each given three plates, CD8 naive was given two plates, and CD8 memory was given one plate. To estimate repertoire size and how much clonotype sharing occurs between individuals, the study deeply sequenced the blood TCR repertoires of five healthy adults. To increase sequencing depth and limit assay-specific biases, TCR repertoire library preparation and sequencing were carried out by different laboratories using diverse techniques. Between about 0.94 and 8.9 billion PBMCs per donor were obtained by leukapheresis.

What the work shows at the level of the full study, not this receptor alone: Approximately 5% of naive CD4, 3.5% of naive CD8, about 2.5% of memory CD4, and about 0.4% of memory CD8 clonotypes were shared across several donors. Incomplete sequencing was indicated by rarefaction of sorted-subset datasets, despite the large sequencing depth. Compared with non-shared clonotypes, the clonotypes found in all four sorted-subset donors had higher generation probabilities. Sampling was restricted to blood, and TCR repertoires in tissues likely differ from the TCR repertoires found in blood. Because the study included a small number of donors, the genetic and exposure-history diversity represented was limited. Naive subsets generally had larger estimated clonotype richness than memory subsets did. Pairwise subsampling indicated that sequencing depth was expected to affect the degree of clonotype sharing among donors.

V loses 4 bases at its end and J loses 9 bases; junction bases beyond the gene matches: 4. From the cysteine up to the phenylalanine, the CDR3 has a length of 12 residues. Only the CDR3 part of the read is kept: 36 bases, read in frame from the first base. CDR1 and CDR2 (SGHRS, YFSETQ) derive from the germline V gene. Healthy HIV-negative adults with no recently reported acute infections or vaccinations were included as donors. All donors were Caucasian adults living in Nashville, Tennessee, USA. CD4+ T cells were enriched by magnetic negative selection; naive cells were then positively selected on CD45RA, and the negative fraction formed the memory subset. Blood was obtained by leukapheresis, after which PBMCs were separated by Ficoll-Histopaque density gradient centrifugation and cryopreserved in liquid nitrogen vapor phase. Analytical flow cytometry was used to check the purity and quantity of every magnetically sorted T cell population. Genomic DNA was isolated from every sorted fraction and measured by UV absorbance on a Nanodrop 2000c.

Using the deep immunoSEQ assay, TCR CDR3 regions were amplified from genomic DNA by multiplex PCR. For each cell subset, the extracted genomic DNA was distributed evenly across all wells of several immunoSEQ 96-well plates, and each plate served as one replicate. For sorted subsets, about 210 ng of genomic DNA, equivalent to 25,000 to 35,000 T cell genomes, went into each replicate PCR. Purified libraries were quantified with a Qubit 3.0 fluorometer, sized on a Bioanalyzer 2100, and re-quantified with the KAPA Library Quantification kit. A separate single-read 150-cycle Illumina NextSeq 550 flow cell was used to sequence each immunoSEQ 96-well plate. Concerning the study's data processing: Because the immunoSEQ output held only junctional sequences and lacked quality scores, the filtering could not match the filtering applied to full-length reads. To assign V/J genes and CDR3, sequences were annotated using PyIR, a Python wrapper for IgBLAST v1.9, with IMGT germline references. Reads were removed for weak V/J assignments (E-value above 1e-6), missing CDR3, stop codons, out-of-frame junctions, or ambiguous translated residues. A V3J clonotype was defined by an identical inferred V gene, J gene, and CDR3 amino acid sequence. The percentage overlap between two repertoires was calculated by dividing the number of shared unique clonotypes by the size of the smaller repertoire. RTK rarefaction, the Chao1 estimator, and Recon v2.1 estimates of unobserved clonotypes were used to assess repertoire richness. OLGA was used to compute generation probabilities for all TCRbeta clonotypes that the gDNA method yielded from a few donors. Held by TCRdb, this immuneACCESS table contains in-frame sequences only and omits some clones. Under half of the omission traces to an unresolved V gene where checked; the cause of the rest is unknown. V and J calls and clone size are given by that table; D and trimming were obtained from the DNA. Here the sample has some 550,000 clones; roughly 97% occur a single time. The top ten constitute about 0.057% of the sample.

As for this clone: Its antigen is unknown. Base qualities are missing; no much larger clone stands one base away.

The clonotype comes from a woman between 25 and 40 years old in good health. The specimen was naive CD4+ T cells sorted from blood. The sample's cell subset or site label is to be understood as: CD45RA+ positively selected. The sequence joins TRBV5-1 to TRBJ2-1; TRBD1 fits 7 bases in the junction. The CDR3 reads CASSEQGSEQFF. The bases read TGCGCCAGCAGCGAACAGGGGTCTGAGCAGTTCTTC.